Below, 3 T cell receptor beta chains from the same sample are listed, as sequenced in a study of radiation and T cells in renal cell carcinoma. Specified time point: baseline pretreatment blood. Specified treatment: 15 Gy SBRT to primary tumor, nephrectomy 4 weeks later. The table came from immunoSEQ multiplex PCR; TCRdb's copy has only in-frame clones and leaves some out. The repertoire consists of around 160,000 clones, with around 90% occurring once and the leading ten covering approximately 4%. The sequences come from blood, collected from a patient whose treatment included radiotherapy and nephrectomy. All receptors come from an older woman with renal cell carcinoma.

The genes are TRBV6-1 and TRBJ2-5, with D possibly being TRBD1 (6 bases). The V end lost 2 bases, the J end lost 5 bases, and 9 bases lay between the germline ends. Germline loops: CDR1 MNHNS, CDR2 SASEGT. This CDR3 is built from 13 residues. In nucleotides, the CDR3 is TGTGCCAGCAGTGAACAGGGGCAGGAGACCCAGTACTTC. It encodes CASSEQGQETQYF.

The genes are TRBV5-6 and TRBJ2-5, with 8 bases lining up with TRBD1. Germline assignment: CDR1 SGHDT and CDR2 YYEEEE. This CDR3 is built from 13 residues. The ends lost 4 bases at V and 4 bases at J; junction bases unmatched: 3. Here the CDR3 DNA reads TGTGCCAGCAGCCCTACAGGGGGAGAGACCCAGTACTTC. Amino acid sequence: CASSPTGGETQYF. The full variable domain, completed using reference TRBV5-6 and TRBJ2-5, is DAGVTQSPTHLIKTRGQQVTLRCSPKSGHDTVSWYQQALGQGPQFIFQYYEEEERQRGNFPDRFSGHQFPNYSSELNVNALLLGDSALYLCASSPTGGETQYFGPGTRLLVL.

This clone was picked up a small number of times. The genes are TRBV30 and TRBJ2-3; tentative D call: TRBD1 (6 bases). The CDR3 has 15 amino acids. With 3 bases removed from V and 2 bases from J, the gap between germline ends came to 15 bases. Germline loops: CDR1 GTSNPN, CDR2 SVGIG (reference sequence). Here the CDR3 reads CAWSRAGDNTDTQYF. Written as DNA, the CDR3 is TGTGCCTGGAGCCGAGCAGGGGACAACACAGATACGCAGTATTTT. Using reference TRBV30 and TRBJ2-3 for the parts outside the CDR3, the full variable domain is SQTIHQWPATLVQPVGSPLSLECTVEGTSNPNLYWYRQAAGRGLQLLFYSVGIGQISSEVPQNLSASRPQDRQFILSSKKLLLSDSGFYLCAWSRAGDNTDTQYFGPGTRLTVL.